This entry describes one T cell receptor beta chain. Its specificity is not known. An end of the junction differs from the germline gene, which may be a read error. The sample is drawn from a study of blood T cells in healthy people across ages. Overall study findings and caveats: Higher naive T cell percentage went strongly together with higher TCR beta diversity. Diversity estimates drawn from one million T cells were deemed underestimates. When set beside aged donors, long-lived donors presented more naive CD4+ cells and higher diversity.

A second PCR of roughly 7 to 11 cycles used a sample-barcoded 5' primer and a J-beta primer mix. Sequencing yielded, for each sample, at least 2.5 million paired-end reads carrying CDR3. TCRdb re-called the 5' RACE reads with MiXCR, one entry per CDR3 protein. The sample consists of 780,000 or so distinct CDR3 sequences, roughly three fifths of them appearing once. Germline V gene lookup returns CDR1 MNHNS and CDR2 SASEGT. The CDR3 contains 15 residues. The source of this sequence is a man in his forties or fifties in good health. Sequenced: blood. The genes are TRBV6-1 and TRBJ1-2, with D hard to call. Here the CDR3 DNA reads TGTGCCAGCGGTGAATCCAGCAGGTTTGCCTATGGCTACACCTTC. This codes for CASGESSRFAYGYTF.